These 2 T cell receptor beta chains originate from one sample sequenced in a study of blood T cell repertoires in COVID-19. Libraries were prepared by immunoSEQ multiplex PCR; TCRdb keeps only in-frame clonotypes and omits some of them. This table holds about 330,000 clones, roughly nine tenths found once. Sequenced input: PBMCs or T cells enriched from blood (not recorded which). These receptors all stem from a woman under 40 who had recovered from COVID-19.

CDR3 amino acids: CASSFWDTDNSPLHF. Here the CDR3 DNA reads TGTGCCAGCAGCTTCTGGGACACAGATAATTCACCCCTCCACTTT. The chain joins TRBV9 to TRBJ1-6; weak D call: TRBD1 (6 bases). The CDR3 runs to 15 residues. The V end was cut by 4 bases, the J end by 5 bases, with 13 bases between. CDR1 is SGDLS, CDR2 YYNGEE, per germline.

This clone was observed once. The genes are TRBV3-1 (or the pseudogene TRBV3-2) and TRBJ1-2; possible D gene TRBD1, 5 bases. Between the trimmed V and J ends, which lost 4 bases and 1 base, there was a span of 16 bases. Germline CDR1 and CDR2: LGHDT and YNNKEL (reference sequence). The CDR3 contains 16 residues. The CDR3 DNA is TGTGCCAGCAGCCTTGGGTTGGGGGGACTTAACTATGGCTACACCTTC. Protein: CASSLGLGGLNYGYTF.